These 25 T cell receptor beta chains came from one sample sequenced in a study of cytotoxic CD8 clonotypes in ibrutinib-treated CLL. Assay: immunoSEQ multiplex PCR; the TCRdb copy retains only in-frame clones and omits some. The table records roughly 330,000 clones, over 60% of them present only once. The material sequenced was PBMCs, taken after 36 months of ibrutinib treatment. The receptors stem from a human donor with chronic lymphocytic leukemia.

In this sample, this clone turned up once. J is TRBJ1-4 and V is TRBV5-1; TRBD1 might be the D (6 bases). V lost 3 bases, J lost 10 bases, and 16 bases lay in between. From germline, CDR1 is SGHRS and CDR2 YFSETQ. This CDR3 spans 14 amino acids. CDR3 sequence: CASSSTDRLGKLFF. The CDR3 nucleotides are TGCGCCAGCAGCTCGACCGACAGGCTCGGAAAACTGTTTTTT.

The CDR3, as DNA: TGTGCCAGCGGGACCGAACTAGCCGACACAGATACGCAGTATTTT. Residues: CASGTELADTDTQYF. This rearrangement joins TRBV9 to TRBJ2-3; tentative D call: TRBD2 (6 bases). Germline lookup yields CDR1 SGDLS and CDR2 YYNGEE. Trimming shortened V by 7 bases and J by 2 bases, and 17 bases separated the two germline ends. The CDR3 covers 15 residues.

This clone has just a few counts. The chain recombines TRBV27 with TRBJ1-4; 9 bases map to TRBD1. V dropped 6 bases and J dropped 7; count of bases not matched to a gene: 6. Germline CDR1 reads MNHEY; CDR2 reads SMNVEV (reference sequence). The CDR3 is made up of 14 amino acids. The CDR3 coding sequence is TGTGCCAGCAGAACGACAGGGGGGGGTGAAAAACTGTTTTTT. It encodes CASRTTGGGEKLFF.

The chain is built from TRBV29-1 and TRBJ1-2; no firm D call. Germline V gives CDR1 SQVTM, CDR2 ANQGSEA. This CDR3 comprises 11 residues. Trimming removed 6 bases from V and 2 bases from J, with 7 bases in between. CDR3 in amino acids: CSVSGNYGYTF. The CDR3 DNA reads as TGCAGCGTCTCAGGAAACTATGGCTACACCTTC.

The chain combines TRBV5-6 with TRBJ1-1; D unresolved. Germline lookup yields CDR1 SGHDT and CDR2 YYEEEE. This CDR3 has 12 amino acids. Trimming removed 0 bases from V and 6 bases from J, with 6 bases in between. As DNA, the CDR3 is TGTGCCAGCAGCTTGGACCCCTCTGAAGCTTTCTTT. It encodes CASSLDPSEAFF.

The gene calls are TRBV4-1 and TRBJ2-3, with 8 bases fitting TRBD2. The CDR3 extends over 18 amino acids. V shed 0 bases, J shed 4 bases, and the junction held 12 bases outside the gene matches. The germline V gene encodes CDR1 MGHRA and CDR2 YSYEKL. As DNA, the CDR3 is TGCGCCAGCAGCCAAGATTTGTGGGATAGCGGGGTCGCAGATACGCAGTATTTT. Residues: CASSQDLWDSGVADTQYF.

The chain couples TRBV9 to TRBJ1-2; D possibly corresponds to TRBD1 (6 bases). Per the germline V gene, CDR1 is SGDLS and CDR2 is YYNGEE. This CDR3 comprises 12 residues. V lost 5 bases and J 6 bases, leaving 11 bases between the germline ends. The CDR3 DNA follows: TGTGCCAGCAGTCACAGGGTGGATGGCTACACCTTC. Encoded protein: CASSHRVDGYTF. The complete variable domain, with remaining parts taken from reference TRBV9 and TRBJ1-2, reads DSGVTQTPKHLITATGQRVTLRCSPRSGDLSVYWYQQSLDQGLQFLIQYYNGEERAKGNILERFSAQQFPDLHSELNLSSLELGDSALYFCASSHRVDGYTFGSGTRLTVV.

The rearrangement uses TRBV6-5 and TRBJ2-5; D tentatively reads TRBD1 or TRBD2 (5 bases each). CDR1 and CDR2 from the germline V gene are MNHEY and SVGAGI. The V gene lost 0 bases and the J gene lost 5 bases, with 13 bases spanning the gap. The CDR3 consists of 15 residues. The CDR3 sequence: CASSYSRQGGETQYF. Written as DNA, the CDR3 is TGTGCCAGCAGTTACTCGAGGCAGGGCGGGGAGACCCAGTACTTC.

This clone was detected a few times. This chain uses TRBV5-1 with TRBJ2-5; D is undetermined. The CDR3 has 14 residues. Germline CDR1 and CDR2: SGHRS and YFSETQ. Trimming stripped 4 bases from V and 5 bases from J, with 15 bases between. CDR3 sequence: CASSPSLGEETQYF. The CDR3, as DNA: TGCGCCAGCAGCCCTTCCCTGGGCGAGGAGACCCAGTACTTC.

The gene calls are TRBV4-1 and TRBJ1-1; TRBD1 might be the D (5 bases). The CDR3 is made up of 18 amino acids. In germline, CDR1 is MGHRA, CDR2 YSYEKL. V was pared by 1 base and J by 1 base, with 19 bases between. The CDR3 nucleotides read TGCGCCAGCAGCCAAGCTTTTGCCAGGGCAGGACCGAACACTGAAGCTTTCTTT. It translates to CASSQAFARAGPNTEAFF.

The chain carries TRBV10-3 and TRBJ1-1; tentatively, D is TRBD1 (6 bases). This CDR3 is built from 14 residues. The ends were cut back, 2 bases at V and 7 bases at J, with 14 bases in the middle. Germline CDR1 ENHRY, CDR2 SYGVKD. In DNA, the CDR3 is TGTGCCATCAGTGAGCCTGGGGAGGGGGATGAAGCTTTCTTT. This sequence encodes CAISEPGEGDEAFF.

This clone was seen more than once but under ten times. This chain links TRBV19 with TRBJ1-5; 10 bases align to TRBD1. The CDR3 runs 13 residues. The V and J ends lost 9 bases and 5 bases, in that order; junction bases with no gene match: 4. The germline CDR1 and CDR2 sequences are LNHDA and SQIVND (reference sequence). The CDR3 protein is CASGTGDYQPQHF. DNA for the CDR3: TGTGCCAGCGGGACAGGGGATTATCAGCCCCAGCATTTT.

V gene TRBV29-1 combines with J gene TRBJ1-2; D is possibly TRBD1 (5 bases). Germline CDR1 reads SQVTM; CDR2 reads ANQGSEA. V was clipped by 7 bases and J by 8 bases, with 20 bases between them. There are 13 residues in the CDR3. This CDR3 reads CSARTMLGGGYTF. CDR3 coding DNA: TGCAGCGCCCGGACAATGTTAGGAGGCGGCTACACCTTC.

V and J are TRBV5-1 and TRBJ2-1; D gene ambiguous. The CDR3 is 14 amino acids. Germline lookup yields CDR1 SGHRS and CDR2 YFSETQ. Trimming left V 0 bases short and J 6 bases short, with 10 bases between. The CDR3 DNA is TGCGCCAGCAGCTTGGACGGCAGAATCAATGAGCAGTTCTTC. Protein sequence: CASSLDGRINEQFF.

V usage is TRBV7-2 and J usage is TRBJ1-2, with 8 positions matching TRBD1. The V segment lost 3 bases and the J segment 4 bases; nucleotides outside the gene matches: 4. The CDR3 covers 14 residues. The germline gives CDR1 SGHTA, CDR2 FQGNSA. The CDR3 protein is CASSFDRGFYGYTF. The CDR3 nucleotides are TGTGCCAGCAGCTTTGACAGGGGTTTCTATGGCTACACCTTC.

The genes are TRBV6-6 and TRBJ1-1; D call uncertain. V was cut by 2 bases and J by 1 base, with 5 bases left in between. The CDR3 consists of 13 residues. The germline V gene has CDR1 MNHNY and CDR2 SVGAGI (reference sequence). The CDR3: CASSYRRNTEAFF. Here the CDR3 DNA reads TGTGCCAGCAGTTACCGGAGGAACACTGAAGCTTTCTTT.

The V gene is TRBV9, the J gene TRBJ2-2; 9 nucleotides line up with TRBD2. The CDR3 has 17 amino acids. The germline gives CDR1 SGDLS, CDR2 YYNGEE. Germline trimming cut 3 bases from V and 4 bases from J; bases unmatched to any gene: 10. In DNA, the CDR3 is TGTGCCAGCAGCGAGGGAGGGGGGACTAGCCCCACCGGGGAGCTGTTTTTT. Its translation is CASSEGGGTSPTGELFF.

This rearrangement joins TRBV7-2 to TRBJ1-2; weak D call: TRBD1 (5 bases). This CDR3 is 14 amino acids long. Trimming left V 2 bases short and J 6 bases short, with 13 bases between. Germline loops: CDR1 SGHTA, CDR2 FQGNSA. In nucleotides, the CDR3 is TGTGCCAGCAGCTTAACGGCAGGGTCGGATGGCTACACCTTC. It codes for CASSLTAGSDGYTF.

In its sample, this clone was seen once. The V and J genes are TRBV6-6 and TRBJ2-1; D gene unclear. The V and J ends lost 4 bases and 5 bases respectively, with 15 bases between them. The CDR3 has 15 residues. Germline V gene data show CDR1 as MNHNY and CDR2 as SVGAGI (reference sequence). CDR3 residues: CASSSSTDFHNEQFF. As DNA, the CDR3 is TGTGCCAGCAGTTCTTCTACTGACTTTCACAATGAGCAGTTCTTC.

The V call is TRBV28, the J call TRBJ2-7; possibly TRBD1 or TRBD2 for D (5 bases each). Germline V lookup: CDR1 MDHEN, CDR2 SYDVKM. CDR3 length: 13 residues. The V end was cut by 7 bases, the J end by 2 bases, with 12 bases between. CDR3 sequence reads: CASTVGRTYEQYF. In nucleotides, the CDR3 is TGTGCCAGCACGGTGGGACGAACCTACGAGCAGTACTTC.

This sequence joins TRBV28 and TRBJ2-3; weak D call: TRBD2 (6 bases). There are 16 residues in the CDR3. From germline, CDR1 is MDHEN and CDR2 SYDVKM. Trimming stripped 6 bases from V and 5 bases from J, with 21 bases between. In nucleotides, the CDR3 is TGTGCCAGCAGAGCCCCCCGGGTAGCGGTAGGAGATACGCAGTATTTT. Its protein is CASRAPRVAVGDTQYF.

The gene calls are TRBV29-1 and TRBJ2-5; 7 bases are shared with TRBD2. From germline, CDR1 is SQVTM and CDR2 ANQGSEA. CDR3 size: 14 residues. V shed 6 bases, J shed 5 bases, and the junction held 12 bases outside the gene matches. Here the CDR3 reads CSVTTIGLGETQYF. In DNA, the CDR3 is TGCAGCGTAACGACTATTGGACTAGGGGAGACCCAGTACTTC.

This clone was picked up a small number of times. The chain combines TRBV9 with TRBJ2-1; 8 bases line up with TRBD1. Germline assignment: CDR1 SGDLS and CDR2 YYNGEE. The CDR3 totals 14 residues. J gave up 4 bases and V 4 bases, and 4 bases lay outside the gene matches. DNA for the CDR3: TGTGCCAGCAGCATGCGACAGGGGTACAATGAGCAGTTCTTC. Translated: CASSMRQGYNEQFF. Supplemented by reference TRBV9 and TRBJ2-1, the full variable domain reads DSGVTQTPKHLITATGQRVTLRCSPRSGDLSVYWYQQSLDQGLQFLIQYYNGEERAKGNILERFSAQQFPDLHSELNLSSLELGDSALYFCASSMRQGYNEQFFGPGTRLTVL.

The gene calls are TRBV11-2 and TRBJ2-6; 10 nucleotides line up with TRBD1. This CDR3 is 19 amino acids long. Trimming cost V 5 bases and J 0 bases; bases outside gene matches: 10. Germline V gene lookup returns CDR1 SGHAT and CDR2 FQNNGV. The CDR3 DNA reads as TGTGCCAGCAGCGTTATCAGGGACAGGGGAAACTCTGGGGCCAACGTCCTGACTTTC. This codes for CASSVIRDRGNSGANVLTF.

The V gene is TRBV28, the J gene TRBJ1-1, with no clear D. The CDR3 is 13 amino acids. CDR1 MDHEN and CDR2 SYDVKM come from the germline V gene. The ends were cut back, 3 bases at V and 4 bases at J, with 9 bases in the middle. CDR3 amino acids: CASSLPSSTEAFF. Written as DNA, the CDR3 is TGTGCCAGCAGTTTGCCGTCGAGCACTGAAGCTTTCTTT.